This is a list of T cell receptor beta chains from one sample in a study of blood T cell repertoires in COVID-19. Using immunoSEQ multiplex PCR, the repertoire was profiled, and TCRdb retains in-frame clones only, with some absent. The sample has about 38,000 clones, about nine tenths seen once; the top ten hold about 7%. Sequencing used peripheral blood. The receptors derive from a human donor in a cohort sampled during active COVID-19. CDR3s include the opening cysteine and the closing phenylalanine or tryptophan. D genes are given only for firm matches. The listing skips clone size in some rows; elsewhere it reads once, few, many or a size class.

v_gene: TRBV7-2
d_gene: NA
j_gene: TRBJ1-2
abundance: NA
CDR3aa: CASSLDRNPLYGYTF
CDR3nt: TGTGCCAGCAGCTTAGACAGGAATCCCCTCTATGGCTACACCTTC

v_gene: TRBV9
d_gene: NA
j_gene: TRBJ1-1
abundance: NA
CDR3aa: CASSVDGGGTEAFF
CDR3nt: TGTGCCAGCAGCGTAGACGGGGGGGGCACTGAAGCTTTCTTT

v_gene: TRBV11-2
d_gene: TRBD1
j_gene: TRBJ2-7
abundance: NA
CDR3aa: CASSLDSGQGAPYEQYF
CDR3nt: TGTGCCAGCAGCTTAGATAGCGGACAGGGGGCGCCCTACGAGCAGTACTTC

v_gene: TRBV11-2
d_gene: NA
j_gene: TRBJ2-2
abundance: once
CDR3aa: CASSLVGAGGELFF
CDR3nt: TGTGCCAGCAGCTTAGTGGGGGCCGGCGGGGAGCTGTTTTTT

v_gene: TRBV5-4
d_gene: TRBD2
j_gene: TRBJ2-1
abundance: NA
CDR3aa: CASSLFGGLAGGSSYNEQFF
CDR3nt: TGTGCCAGCAGCTTGTTTGGTGGACTAGCGGGGGGGAGCTCCTACAATGAGCAGTTCTTC

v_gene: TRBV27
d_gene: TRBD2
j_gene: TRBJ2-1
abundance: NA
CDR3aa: CASSPAGLGSYNEQFF
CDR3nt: TGTGCCAGCAGTCCAGCCGGACTAGGCTCCTACAATGAGCAGTTCTTC

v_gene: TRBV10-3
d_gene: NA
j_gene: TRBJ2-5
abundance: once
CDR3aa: CAASREQETQYF
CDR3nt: TGTGCCGCCTCACGGGAACAAGAGACCCAGTACTTC

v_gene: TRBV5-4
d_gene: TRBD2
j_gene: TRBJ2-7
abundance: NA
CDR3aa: CASTLAGSYEQYF
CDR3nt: TGTGCCAGCACGTTAGCGGGTTCCTACGAGCAGTACTTC

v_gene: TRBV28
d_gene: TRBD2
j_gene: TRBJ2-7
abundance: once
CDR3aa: CASSSTAGTSGRGEQYF
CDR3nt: TGTGCCAGCAGTTCGACCGCGGGAACTAGCGGGAGGGGGGAGCAGTACTTC

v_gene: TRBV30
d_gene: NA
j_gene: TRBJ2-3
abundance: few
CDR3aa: CAWSQDTSSTDTQYF
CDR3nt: TGTGCCTGGAGTCAGGACACATCTAGCACAGATACGCAGTATTTT

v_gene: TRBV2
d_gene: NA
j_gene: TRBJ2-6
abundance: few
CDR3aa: CATAPGSGANVLTF
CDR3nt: TGTGCCACTGCGCCGGGGTCTGGGGCCAACGTCCTGACTTTC

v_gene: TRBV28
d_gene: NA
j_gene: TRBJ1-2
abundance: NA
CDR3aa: CASSLYQSGAHGYTF
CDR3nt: TGTGCCAGCAGTTTATATCAGTCTGGGGCCCATGGCTACACCTTC

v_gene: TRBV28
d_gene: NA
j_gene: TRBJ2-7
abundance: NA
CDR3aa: CASGLATTYEQYF
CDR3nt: TGTGCCAGCGGGCTAGCGACCACCTACGAGCAGTACTTC

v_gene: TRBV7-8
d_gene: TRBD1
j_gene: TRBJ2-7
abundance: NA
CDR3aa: CASSLGGGQYQVTYEQYF
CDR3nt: TGTGCCAGCAGCTTAGGTGGGGGACAGTACCAAGTTACCTACGAGCAGTACTTC

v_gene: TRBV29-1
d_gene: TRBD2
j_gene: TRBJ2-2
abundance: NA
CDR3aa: CSARGLAGVLTGELFF
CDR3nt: TGCAGCGCCCGAGGACTAGCGGGAGTTCTTACCGGGGAGCTGTTTTTT

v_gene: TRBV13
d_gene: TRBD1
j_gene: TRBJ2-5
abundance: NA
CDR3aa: CASSHTTGPGGTQYF
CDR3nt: TGTGCCAGCAGCCATACGACAGGGCCAGGGGGGACCCAGTACTTC

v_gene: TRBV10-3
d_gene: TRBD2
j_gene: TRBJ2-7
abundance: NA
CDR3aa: CAISAGTSGGRYSYEQYF
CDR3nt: TGTGCCATCAGTGCAGGGACTAGCGGGGGGCGGTACTCCTACGAGCAGTACTTC

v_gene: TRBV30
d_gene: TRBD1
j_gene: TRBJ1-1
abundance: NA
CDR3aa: CAWSRQGSTEAFF
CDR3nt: TGTGCCTGGAGTCGACAGGGATCCACTGAAGCTTTCTTT

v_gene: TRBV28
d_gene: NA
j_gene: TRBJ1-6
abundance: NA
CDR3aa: CASSPKQVRNSPLHF
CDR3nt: TGTGCCAGCAGTCCTAAGCAAGTGAGGAATTCACCCCTCCACTTT

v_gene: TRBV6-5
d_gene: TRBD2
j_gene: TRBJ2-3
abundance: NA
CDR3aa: CASSYSRAGGGTQYF
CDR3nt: TGTGCCAGCAGTTACTCGAGAGCGGGAGGCGGTACGCAGTATTTT

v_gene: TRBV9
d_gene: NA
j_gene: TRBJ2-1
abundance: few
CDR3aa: CASTPRSDNEQFF
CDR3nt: TGTGCCAGCACCCCCCGGTCCGACAATGAGCAGTTCTTC

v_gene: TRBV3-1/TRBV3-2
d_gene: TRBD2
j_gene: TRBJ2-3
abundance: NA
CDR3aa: CASSPLFSGGKGDTQYF
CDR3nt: TGTGCCAGCAGCCCCCTCTTCAGCGGGGGCAAAGGGGATACGCAGTATTTT

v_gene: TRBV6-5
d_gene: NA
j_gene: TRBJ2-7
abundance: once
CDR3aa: CASTPGSRGLGEQYF
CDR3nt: TGTGCCAGCACCCCGGGATCAAGGGGGTTGGGCGAGCAGTACTTC

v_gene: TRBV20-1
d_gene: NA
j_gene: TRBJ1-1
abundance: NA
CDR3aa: CSATIGAEAFF
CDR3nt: TGCAGTGCAACAATAGGGGCTGAAGCTTTCTTT

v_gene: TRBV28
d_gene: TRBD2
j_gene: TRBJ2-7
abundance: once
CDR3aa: CTSSLGLAGVTHEQYF
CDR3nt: TGTACCAGCAGTTTGGGACTAGCGGGAGTAACCCACGAGCAGTACTTC

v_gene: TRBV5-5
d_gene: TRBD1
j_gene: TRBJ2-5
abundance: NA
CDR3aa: CASSSSWGQGIETQYF
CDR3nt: TGTGCCAGCAGCTCCTCGTGGGGACAGGGTATAGAGACCCAGTACTTC

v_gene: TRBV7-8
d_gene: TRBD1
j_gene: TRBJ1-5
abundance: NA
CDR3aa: CASSTGTGGYSNQPQHF
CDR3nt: TGTGCCAGCAGCACCGGGACAGGGGGGTATAGCAATCAGCCCCAGCATTTT

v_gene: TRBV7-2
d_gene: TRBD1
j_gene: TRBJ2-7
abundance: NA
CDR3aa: CASSSPPTGVYEQYF
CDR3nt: TGTGCCAGCAGCTCACCTCCGACAGGGGTCTACGAGCAGTACTTC

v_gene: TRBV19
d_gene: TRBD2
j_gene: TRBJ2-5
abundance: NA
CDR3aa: CASSPPGLAGGPRETQYF
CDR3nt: TGTGCCAGTAGTCCACCGGGACTAGCGGGAGGGCCGCGGGAGACCCAGTACTTC

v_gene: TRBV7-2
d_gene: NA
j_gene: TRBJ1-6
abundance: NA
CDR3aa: CASSATGGANSPLHF
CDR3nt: TGTGCCAGCAGCGCCACGGGAGGGGCCAATTCACCCCTCCACTTT